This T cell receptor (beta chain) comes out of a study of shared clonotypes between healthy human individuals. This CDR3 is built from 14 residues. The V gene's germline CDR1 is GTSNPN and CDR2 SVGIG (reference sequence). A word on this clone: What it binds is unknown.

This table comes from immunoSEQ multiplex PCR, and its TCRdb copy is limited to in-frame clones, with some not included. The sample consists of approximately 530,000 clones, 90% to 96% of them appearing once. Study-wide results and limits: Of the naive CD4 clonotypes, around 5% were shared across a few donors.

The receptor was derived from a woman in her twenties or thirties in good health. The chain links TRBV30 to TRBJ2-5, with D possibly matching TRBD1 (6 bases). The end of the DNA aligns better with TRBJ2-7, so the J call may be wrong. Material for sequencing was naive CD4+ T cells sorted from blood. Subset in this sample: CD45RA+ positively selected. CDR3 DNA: TGTGCCTGGAGTGTCGCTTTACAAGGGGGCGAGCAGTACTTC. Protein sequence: CAWSVALQGGEQYF.